This is a list of T cell receptor beta chains from one sample in a study of CD8+ T cells in alopecia areata. TCRdb's table, derived via immunoSEQ multiplex PCR, lists solely in-frame clones and lacks some. Found here are about 76,000 clones, approximately 66% of them singletons; the top ten hold around 24%. The sequenced sample was CD8+ T cells sorted from blood, obtained at week 24, from a patient treated with tofacitinib. These receptors originate from a human donor with alopecia areata. The CDR3 runs from the conserved cysteine through the conserved F or W. A D gene is named only where the DNA matches it firmly. Where a row states a size, it is once, few, many or the class of an expanded clone; other rows omit it.

-	TRBV6-5	TRBJ1-2	-	CASSPPGQPVYGYTF	TGTGCCAGCAGCCCCCCGGGCCAGCCAGTCTATGGCTACACCTTC
-	TRBV2	TRBJ2-1	TRBD2	CASSAGSGGNNEQFF	TGTGCCAGCAGTGCAGGGTCGGGGGGGAACAATGAGCAGTTCTTC
-	TRBV27	TRBJ2-7	-	CASSFVRAYEQYF	TGTGCCAGCAGTTTCGTCAGGGCCTACGAGCAGTACTTC
-	TRBV14	TRBJ2-7	-	CASSQGFTREYF	TGTGCCAGCAGCCAAGGTTTCACTCGAGAGTACTTC
-	TRBV11-2	TRBJ2-5	-	CASRGWETQYF	TGTGCCAGCAGGGGATGGGAGACCCAGTACTTC
-	TRBV4-3	TRBJ1-4	TRBD1	CASSPGGADEKLFF	TGCGCCAGCAGCCCAGGGGGGGCAGATGAAAAACTGTTTTTT
few	TRBV11-2	TRBJ2-1	TRBD2	CASGFFAGGANEQFF	TGTGCCAGCGGTTTTTTCGCGGGAGGAGCCAATGAGCAGTTCTTC
-	TRBV27	TRBJ2-3	-	CASSLEGDTQYF	TGTGCCAGCAGTCTCGAGGGAGATACGCAGTATTTT
-	TRBV30	TRBJ2-3	-	CAWSVPQADTQYF	TGTGCCTGGAGTGTACCTCAGGCAGATACGCAGTATTTT
-	TRBV29-1	TRBJ1-1	-	CSVLRSEAFF	TGCAGCGTCCTTAGGTCTGAAGCTTTCTTT
many	TRBV4-1	TRBJ2-1	TRBD2	CASSHVSGAYNEQFF	TGCGCCAGCAGCCACGTCAGCGGGGCCTACAATGAGCAGTTCTTC
-	TRBV25-1	TRBJ1-2	TRBD1	CASLEGGNGYTF	TGTGCCAGCCTCGAAGGGGGCAATGGCTACACCTTC
-	TRBV9	TRBJ1-2	TRBD1	CASSVTGGSNYGYTF	TGTGCCAGCAGCGTAACAGGGGGCAGTAACTATGGCTACACCTTC
once	TRBV7-2	TRBJ1-1	-	CASSRGQGGTDTEAFF	TGTGCCAGCAGCCGGGGGCAGGGAGGGACGGACACTGAAGCTTTCTTT
-	TRBV27	TRBJ1-2	-	CASRSSYGYTF	TGTGCCAGCAGGTCGAGCTATGGCTACACCTTC
-	TRBV4-3	TRBJ2-7	-	CASGQGTTTYEQYF	TGCGCCAGCGGCCAAGGAACAACCACCTACGAGCAGTACTTC
-	TRBV4-1	TRBJ2-7	-	CASSQDRAYEQYF	TGCGCCAGCAGCCAAGACAGGGCATACGAGCAGTACTTC
few	TRBV28	TRBJ2-7	-	CASTSPVDSRSNEQYF	TGTGCCAGCACCTCGCCGGTGGACTCCAGATCTAACGAGCAGTACTTC
-	TRBV4-3	TRBJ2-7	-	CASSQEVGPYEQYF	TGCGCCAGCAGCCAAGAAGTCGGACCCTACGAGCAGTACTTC
once	TRBV29-1	TRBJ1-5	-	CSVEAGSNQPQHF	TGCAGCGTTGAGGCAGGAAGCAATCAGCCCCAGCATTTT
-	TRBV15	TRBJ1-1	TRBD1	CATSRVGTGGTEAFF	TGTGCCACCAGCAGAGTTGGGACAGGGGGTACTGAAGCTTTCTTT
-	TRBV5-1	TRBJ2-5	TRBD1	CASTLPGTGVETQYF	TGCGCCAGCACCCTTCCCGGGACAGGGGTTGAGACCCAGTACTTC
-	TRBV7-9	TRBJ2-7	-	CASSLGSAAEQYF	TGTGCCAGCAGCTTAGGTTCAGCGGCCGAGCAGTACTTC
-	TRBV14	TRBJ2-7	TRBD2	CASRLSGSAYEQYF	TGTGCCAGCAGACTCAGCGGGAGTGCATACGAGCAGTACTTC
-	TRBV4-2	TRBJ2-5	-	CASSQDQLEGEETQYF	TGTGCCAGCAGCCAAGATCAATTAGAGGGCGAAGAGACCCAGTACTTC
-	TRBV9	TRBJ1-1	-	CASSVDIDGAGTEAFF	TGTGCCAGCAGCGTCGACATAGATGGGGCCGGCACTGAAGCTTTCTTT
-	TRBV7-6	TRBJ2-7	-	CASSSPGTPTYEQYF	TGTGCCAGCAGCTCCCCCGGGACTCCAACCTACGAGCAGTACTTC
few	TRBV2	TRBJ2-4	TRBD1	CAIRNRGLENIQYF	TGTGCCATCAGGAACAGGGGCTTGGAAAACATTCAGTACTTC
-	TRBV7-8	TRBJ2-3	-	CASSLVLKGSDTQYF	TGTGCCAGCAGCTTAGTGCTGAAGGGCTCAGATACGCAGTATTTT
-	TRBV7-9	TRBJ1-2	-	CASSPGVAGYTF	TGTGCCAGCAGCCCAGGGGTGGCGGGCTACACCTTC
-	TRBV27	TRBJ2-1	-	CASSLLGVGGVSEQFF	TGTGCCAGCAGTTTACTCGGTGTTGGGGGAGTAAGTGAGCAGTTCTTC
few	TRBV7-9	TRBJ2-5	TRBD1	CASSLLDRGRETQYF	TGTGCCAGCAGCTTATTGGACAGGGGGCGAGAGACCCAGTACTTC
-	TRBV19	TRBJ1-2	TRBD1	CASSPFGQDYGYTF	TGTGCCAGTAGTCCCTTCGGACAGGACTATGGCTACACCTTC
few	TRBV9	TRBJ2-7	TRBD2	CASSPGTSGGGEQYF	TGTGCCAGCAGCCCCGGGACTAGCGGAGGCGGTGAGCAGTACTTC
-	TRBV6-5	TRBJ2-1	TRBD2	CASTVAGGMFGEQFF	TGTGCCAGCACCGTAGCGGGAGGCATGTTTGGTGAGCAGTTCTTC
-	TRBV28	TRBJ2-1	-	CASSFSANEQFF	TGTGCCAGCAGTTTTAGTGCTAATGAGCAGTTCTTC
-	TRBV30	TRBJ2-1	TRBD2	CACPGLATYNEQFF	TGTGCCTGCCCCGGACTAGCAACCTACAATGAGCAGTTCTTC
-	TRBV4-1	TRBJ1-6	-	CASSQLSTNVPLHF	TGCGCCAGCAGCCAACTATCCACCAACGTCCCCCTCCACTTT
-	TRBV7-3	TRBJ2-7	-	CASSLDGTYEQYF	TGTGCCAGCAGCTTGGACGGTACCTACGAGCAGTACTTC
many	TRBV4-3	TRBJ2-3	-	CASSPVGGAGSTDTQYF	TGCGCCAGCAGCCCAGTGGGGGGGGCAGGGAGCACAGATACGCAGTATTTT
-	TRBV27	TRBJ2-2	TRBD1	CASSLGQESTGELFF	TGTGCCAGCAGTTTGGGACAGGAGTCCACCGGGGAGCTGTTTTTT
-	TRBV7-9	TRBJ2-3	TRBD2	CASSLLGGGTDTQYF	TGTGCCAGCAGCTTACTGGGGGGGGGCACAGATACGCAGTATTTT
-	TRBV7-6	TRBJ1-1	-	CASSFLRSNTEAFF	TGTGCCAGCAGCTTTCTCCGATCGAACACTGAAGCTTTCTTT
-	TRBV5-1	TRBJ2-6	-	CASRLSGPYSGANVLTF	TGCGCCAGCAGGTTATCGGGACCTTACTCTGGGGCCAACGTCCTGACTTTC
-	TRBV5-6	TRBJ2-2	-	CASSLGSAGELFF	TGTGCCAGCAGCTTAGGTTCAGCCGGGGAGCTGTTTTTT
-	TRBV18	TRBJ1-1	TRBD1	CASSPHRGLQTWPVMNTEAFF	TGTGCCAGCTCACCACACAGGGGGCTTCAAACCTGGCCAGTAATGAACACTGAAGCTTTCTTT